This T cell receptor (beta chain) was found in a study of HIV-infected patients and healthy controls. Antiretroviral therapy had run roughly three months, about 14 weeks, before follow-up blood collection. All unsorted peripheral T cells were captured because whole blood was used without fractionation. This clonotype qualifies as medium-sized. The V end lost 0 bases, the J end lost 2 bases, and 8 bases lay between the germline ends. This CDR3 contains 15 residues. CDR1 is MNHEY, CDR2 SVGEGT, per germline. Alpha and beta constant-region primers primed reverse transcription of around 540 ng RNA. Each of the alpha and beta chains got its own library through chain-specific third strand synthesis with indices. TCRdb recomputed calls from the 5' RACE reads with MiXCR, one row per CDR3 protein. The sample includes fewer than 7,000 distinct CDR3 sequences, about 8.6% of them seen just once.

Sequencing used blood, obtained during antiretroviral therapy. This rearrangement joins TRBV6-2 or TRBV6-3 to TRBJ1-5, with D uncertain. This clonotype originated in an adult with HIV infection. The CDR3: CASSYSSRRNQPQHF. CDR3 sequence (DNA): TGTGCCAGCAGTTACTCGAGCCGGCGCAATCAGCCCCAGCATTTT.